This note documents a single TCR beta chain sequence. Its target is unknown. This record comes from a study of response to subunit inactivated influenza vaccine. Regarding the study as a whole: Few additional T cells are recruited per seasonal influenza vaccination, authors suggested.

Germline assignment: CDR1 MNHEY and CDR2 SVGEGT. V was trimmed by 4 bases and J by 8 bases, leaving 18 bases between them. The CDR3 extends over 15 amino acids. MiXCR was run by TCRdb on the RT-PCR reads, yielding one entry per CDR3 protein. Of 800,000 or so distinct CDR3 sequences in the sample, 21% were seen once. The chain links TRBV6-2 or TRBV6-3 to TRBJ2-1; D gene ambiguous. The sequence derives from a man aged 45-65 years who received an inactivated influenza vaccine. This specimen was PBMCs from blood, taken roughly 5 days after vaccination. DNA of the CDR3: TGTGCCAGCAGTTCCCCCGTGGGTAGGGCCGATGAGCAGTTCTTC. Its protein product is CASSSPVGRADEQFF.